This record looks at one T cell receptor beta chain sequence and its context. The antigen is undetermined. The data stem from a study of tissue T cells after allogeneic stem cell transplantation. Regarding the study as a whole: Motif-based clustering found tissue-specific repertoire signatures shared across patients, though few clones were shared.

The method was immunoSEQ multiplex PCR; TCRdb's version includes in-frame clones alone and lacks a portion of them. The sample contains about 42,000 clones, around 90% of which appear only once. The TCR sequence derives from a woman aged 40-70 years who later had graft-versus-host disease after an allogeneic stem cell transplant. Sample: blood, taken before transplantation.

The CDR3 loop is CASSPPGLAGGDTQYF. The DNA for the CDR3 is TGTGCCAGCTCACCACCGGGACTAGCGGGAGGAGATACGCAGTATTTT. This rearrangement joins TRBV18 to TRBJ2-3; 15 bases are shared with TRBD2. The J segment lost 5 bases and the V segment lost 0 bases, leaving 0 bases of the junction unmatched. Germline CDR1 reads KGHSH; CDR2 reads LQKENI. CDR3 size: 16 residues.